This T cell receptor (beta chain) is drawn from a study of regulatory T cells. Overall study results and limits: Regulatory T cells showed the strongest V-J pair restriction and V/J gene skewing among patient repertoires. In CD3G-deficient patients, conventional CD4+ T cells were enriched for hydrophobic CDR3 residues at positions 6 and 7.

The CDR3 spans 12 residues. Germline CDR1 and CDR2: MNHNS and SASEGT. Trimming shortened V by 5 bases and J by 6 bases, and 10 bases separated the two germline ends. All CD3G-deficient patients showed autoimmunity, more severe in two. At testing, patients were 2 to 39 years old, with reduced naive and increased memory T-cell proportions. Sorting split CD4+ cells into CD25-high CD127-low Tregs and CD25-low CD127-high conventional T cells. Worth noting for this clone: No antigen is known for it.

Primers: 52 TRBV forward and 13 TRBJ reverse. Repertoires were generated with immunoSEQ multiplex PCR, while TCRdb's copy carries only in-frame clones and drops some. The sample contains 30,000 to 40,000 clones, 75% to 90% of which appear only once. The chain carries TRBV6-1 and TRBJ1-2, with D perhaps matching TRBD1 (6 bases). Sequencing input: conventional CD4+ T cells sorted from blood. This clonotype was sampled from a person between 18 and 35 years old with CD3G deficiency. This CDR3 reads CASSHRAHGYTF. In DNA, the CDR3 is TGTGCCAGCAGTCACAGGGCGCATGGCTACACCTTC.